This passage covers 26 T cell receptor beta chains from one sample sequenced in a study of human T cells and chemical hapten exposure. Whole blood, unfractionated, served as the material for total RNA extraction. TCRdb passed the 5' RACE reads through MiXCR, listing each CDR3 protein once. The sample has about 140,000 distinct CDR3 sequences; 4.1% are singletons. The receptor set was obtained from a female donor in good health.

This clonotype has at least ten counts. J is TRBJ2-6 and V is TRBV6-1; a possible D gene is TRBD1 (5 bases). Germline loops: CDR1 MNHNS, CDR2 SASEGT. This CDR3 has 14 amino acids. Trimming left V 5 bases short and J 2 bases short, with 7 bases between. The CDR3 sequence: CASSPGPGANVLTF. The CDR3 DNA reads as TGTGCCAGCAGTCCAGGGCCTGGGGCCAACGTCCTGACTTTC.

Only a few counts were recorded for this clonotype. CDR3 in amino acids: CASSYQGPPQPQHF. In DNA, the CDR3 is TGCGCCAGCAGCTATCAGGGTCCCCCTCAGCCCCAGCATTTT. This sequence joins TRBV5-1 and TRBJ1-5; perhaps TRBD1 as D (5 bases). The CDR3 sequence is 14 residues long. Germline CDR1 reads SGHRS; CDR2 reads YFSETQ. Trimming removed 3 bases at V and 6 bases at J, with 13 bases between.

This clonotype was counted at least ten times. The chain uses TRBV28 and TRBJ1-3; D possibly corresponds to TRBD1 (6 bases). Germline loops: CDR1 MDHEN, CDR2 SYDVKM. CDR3 length equals 15 residues. The V end lost 4 bases, the J end lost 0 bases, and 10 bases lay between the germline ends. As DNA, the CDR3 is TGTGCCAGCAGTTCGCCAGGGGTCTCTGGAAACACCATATATTTT. Its protein product is CASSSPGVSGNTIYF.

This clonotype was seen many times. The chain employs TRBV18 and TRBJ2-1, with D unclear. This CDR3 region has 15 residues. Germline loops: CDR1 KGHSH, CDR2 LQKENI. Trimming stripped 4 bases from V and 10 bases from J, with 20 bases between. In nucleotides, the CDR3 is TGTGCCAGCTCACAATCTCGAATAGGGATTGGAGAGCAGTTCTTC. It codes for CASSQSRIGIGEQFF. The entire variable domain, with the rest obtained from reference TRBV18 and TRBJ2-1, is as follows: NAGVMQNPRHLVRRRGQEARLRCSPMKGHSHVYWYRQLPEEGLKFMVYLQKENIIDESGMPKERFSAEFPKEGPSILRIQQVVRGDSAAYFCASSQSRIGIGEQFFGPGTRLTVL.

This clonotype has a handful of counts. The chain joins TRBV7-2 to TRBJ2-1; 9 nucleotides agree with TRBD2. The CDR3 has 17 amino acids. V was clipped by 3 bases and J by 0 bases; unmatched bases: 6. Germline loops: CDR1 SGHTA, CDR2 FQGNSA. Written as DNA, the CDR3 is TGTGCCAGCAGCTTTCTAGCGGGGCCAAGCTCCTACAATGAGCAGTTCTTC. Encoded protein: CASSFLAGPSSYNEQFF.

This clonotype was seen a few times. Just one base apart from a much larger clone, this may be a read error. The rearrangement uses TRBV5-1 and TRBJ2-5, with D possibly matching TRBD1 (7 bases). With 0 bases removed from V and 4 bases from J, the gap between germline ends came to 10 bases. Germline assignment: CDR1 SGHRS and CDR2 YFSETQ. This CDR3 has 14 residues. CDR3 sequence: CASSLDRGGETQYF. CDR3 coding DNA: TGCGCCAGCAGCTTGGACAGGGGAGGAGAGACCCAGTACTTC.

This clonotype was recorded many times. The V call is TRBV6-6, the J call TRBJ2-1, with 11 nucleotides matching TRBD2. The CDR3 is made up of 15 amino acids. Trimming took 5 bases from V and 3 from J; bases not matched to a gene: 3. Looked up from germline, CDR1 is MNHNY and CDR2 is SVGAGI (reference sequence). The CDR3 is CASSAGTSGYNEQFF. The CDR3, as DNA: TGTGCCAGCAGTGCCGGGACTAGCGGCTACAATGAGCAGTTCTTC.

This clonotype was picked up many times. This rearrangement joins TRBV5-1 to TRBJ2-7; 7 nucleotides line up with TRBD2. Germline trimming cut 4 bases from V and 7 bases from J; bases unmatched to any gene: 17. The CDR3 is 16 residues long. Germline CDR1 SGHRS, CDR2 YFSETQ. CDR3: CASSDPSSGGTGEQYF. For the CDR3, the DNA is TGCGCCAGCAGCGATCCCTCTAGCGGAGGGACCGGAGAGCAGTACTTC.

This clonotype was seen many times. V and J are TRBV11-3 and TRBJ1-1; 9 nucleotides align to TRBD1. The germline CDR1 and CDR2 sequences are SGHNT and YENEEA. This CDR3 comprises 14 residues. Trimming at V came to 6 bases and at J to 6 bases, leaving 8 bases not matched to a gene. The CDR3 is CASRLTGGDSEAFF. The CDR3 DNA sequence: TGTGCCAGCAGGCTGACAGGGGGAGATTCTGAAGCTTTCTTT. Together with reference TRBV11-3 and TRBJ1-1, the CDR3 gives the full variable domain: EAGVVQSPRYKIIEKKQPVAFWCNPISGHNTLYWYLQNLGQGPELLIRYENEEAVDDSQLPKDRFSAERLKGVDSTLKIQPAELGDSAVYLCASRLTGGDSEAFFGQGTRLTVV.

This clonotype came up many times. The chain has TRBV12-3 or TRBV12-4 and TRBJ1-5, with D possibly being TRBD1 (5 bases). There are 14 residues in the CDR3. Trimming stripped 3 bases from V and 0 bases from J, with 6 bases between. The CDR3 DNA is TGTGCCAGCAGTTTCGACAGTAGCAATCAGCCCCAGCATTTT. Its translation is CASSFDSSNQPQHF.

This clonotype was counted at least ten times. The CDR3 spells CSARRSDYNYEQYF. The CDR3 bases are TGCAGTGCTAGGCGCTCGGACTACAACTACGAGCAGTACTTC. V gene TRBV20-1 combines with J gene TRBJ2-7, with D maybe TRBD2 (6 bases). V lost 3 bases and J 3 bases, leaving 15 bases between the germline ends. The CDR3 is made up of 14 amino acids. The germline V gene has CDR1 DFQATT and CDR2 SNEGSKA (reference sequence).

This clonotype was observed at least ten times. A junction boundary mismatches the germline segment, possibly from a read error. The chain joins TRBV5-1 to TRBJ2-3; D gene unclear. Looked up from germline, CDR1 is SGHRS and CDR2 is YFSETQ. The CDR3 is 11 amino acids. The CDR3 sequence is CASSLTDTQYF. As DNA, the CDR3 is TGTGCCAGCAGCCTCACAGATACGCAGTATTTT.

This clonotype was detected only a few times. The chain links TRBV6-6 to TRBJ2-3, with D perhaps being TRBD1 or TRBD2 (6 bases each). Trimming pared 10 bases from V and 2 bases from J, leaving 16 bases between. The CDR3 is made up of 14 amino acids. CDR1 is MNHNY, CDR2 SVGAGI, per germline (reference sequence). CDR3 sequence reads: CATTRGAITDTQYF. The CDR3 DNA reads as TGTGCCACGACTAGGGGGGCTATCACAGATACGCAGTATTTT.

This clonotype was seen repeatedly, ten times or more. V gene TRBV20-1 combines with J gene TRBJ1-1; 10 bases agree with TRBD1. The CDR3 length is 16 residues. J lost 1 base, V lost 0 bases, and 5 bases had no gene match. In germline, CDR1 is DFQATT, CDR2 SNEGSKA (reference sequence). In nucleotides, the CDR3 is TGCAGTGCTAGAGAATGGGGACAGGGGAGGAACACTGAAGCTTTCTTT. It codes for CSAREWGQGRNTEAFF.

This clonotype came up many times. The V call is TRBV5-1, the J call TRBJ2-5; D might be TRBD1 (6 bases). This CDR3 is built from 13 residues. V lost 2 bases and J lost 3, with 8 bases in between. Per the germline V gene, CDR1 is SGHRS and CDR2 is YFSETQ. CDR3 sequence: CASSLSGEETQYF. CDR3 in DNA: TGCGCCAGCAGCTTATCAGGGGAAGAGACCCAGTACTTC.

This clonotype was recorded many times. The chain combines TRBV6-5 with TRBJ1-2; 7 positions match TRBD1. Trimming took 4 bases from V and 1 from J; bases not matched to a gene: 18. CDR1 is MNHEY, CDR2 SVGAGI, per germline. The CDR3 has 19 amino acids. The CDR3 region has the DNA TGTGCCAGCAGTTCCCCGACAGGGAATATATTTTCCAATAACTATGGCTACACCTTC. This translates into CASSSPTGNIFSNNYGYTF.

This clonotype was observed many times. This chain links TRBV19 with TRBJ1-1; no reliable D call. The CDR3 is 13 residues long. Per germline, CDR1 LNHDA and CDR2 SQIVND (reference sequence). V lost 3 bases, J lost 0 bases, and 5 bases lay in between. In DNA form, the CDR3 reads TGTGCCAGTAGTATGTCCATGAACACTGAAGCTTTCTTT. Translation gives CASSMSMNTEAFF.

This clonotype was observed at least ten times. CDR3 nucleotides: TGTGCCAGCAGTGAAGTGAGCGTCAATGAGCAGTTCTTC. Its translation: CASSEVSVNEQFF. The rearrangement joins TRBV2 to TRBJ2-1, with unresolved D. The germline V gene encodes CDR1 SNHLY and CDR2 FYNNEI. The CDR3 is made up of 13 amino acids. Trimming pared 1 base from V and 6 bases from J, leaving 7 bases between.

This clonotype has a count of ten or more. Here the CDR3 DNA reads TGTGCCAGCAGCTTAGGGCAGTCCTATGGCTACACCTTC. Translation: CASSLGQSYGYTF. The rearrangement joins TRBV7-2 to TRBJ1-2; D is ambiguous. Trimming cost V 1 base and J 4 bases, with 7 bases left between them. Germline V CDR1 and CDR2: SGHTA, FQGNSA. The CDR3 totals 13 residues.

The rearrangement links TRBV9 to TRBJ1-2; perhaps TRBD1 as D (6 bases). The CDR3 is 12 amino acids. V gave up 2 bases and J gave up 10 bases, with 12 bases separating them. Germline V lookup: CDR1 SGDLS, CDR2 YYNGEE. The CDR3 DNA sequence: TGTGCCAGCAGCGTGGGCAGGGGAGCCTACACCTTC. Translated: CASSVGRGAYTF. The full variable domain, in which reference TRBV9 and TRBJ1-2 provide the parts outside the CDR3, is DSGVTQTPKHLITATGQRVTLRCSPRSGDLSVYWYQQSLDQGLQFLIQYYNGEERAKGNILERFSAQQFPDLHSELNLSSLELGDSALYFCASSVGRGAYTFGSGTRLTVV.

This clonotype was seen repeatedly, ten times or more. The rearrangement uses TRBV4-2 and TRBJ2-3, with 10 bases fitting TRBD2. In germline, CDR1 is LGHNA, CDR2 YNFKEQ. With 3 bases clipped from V and 1 base from J, the junction kept 10 bases outside the gene matches. The CDR3 is 18 residues long. CDR3 region: CASSQGVAGGGGTDTQYF. CDR3 nucleotide sequence: TGTGCCAGCAGCCAGGGGGTAGCGGGGGGCGGCGGCACAGATACGCAGTATTTT.

This clonotype was observed a few times. The V call is TRBV5-4, the J call TRBJ2-2, with D perhaps TRBD2 (6 bases). Germline-derived CDR1 and CDR2 are SGHNT and YYREEE (reference sequence). V was pared by 5 bases and J by 1 base, with 15 bases between. The CDR3 sequence is 16 residues long. The CDR3 DNA is TGTGCCAGCAGGTCTGGAGGGGCTGGGAACACCGGGGAGCTGTTTTTT. This translates into CASRSGGAGNTGELFF.

Many counts were recorded for this clonotype. The chain uses TRBV3-1 and TRBJ2-7; D is ambiguous. Germline-derived CDR1 and CDR2 are LGHDT and YNNKEL (reference sequence). The CDR3 is 13 amino acids. V gave up 0 bases and J gave up 6 bases, with 9 bases separating them. The CDR3 sequence: CASSQDYRREQYF. The CDR3 DNA reads TGTGCCAGCAGCCAAGATTACCGTCGCGAGCAGTACTTC.

This clonotype appeared many times. This chain connects TRBV5-6 to TRBJ2-1, with 9 bases that match TRBD2. The CDR3 runs 15 residues. With 5 bases clipped from V and 1 base from J, the junction kept 4 bases outside the gene matches. Per the germline V gene, CDR1 is SGHDT and CDR2 is YYEEEE. CDR3 coding DNA: TGTGCCAGCAGAGGGCGGGGGGGTTCCTACAATGAGCAGTTCTTC. This codes for CASRGRGGSYNEQFF.

The table lists this clonotype with many counts. The chain joins TRBV4-3 to TRBJ2-7, with D maybe TRBD2 (7 bases). CDR3 length: 15 amino acids. Germline V gene sequence: CDR1 LGHNA, CDR2 YSLEER. The V gene lost 4 bases and the J gene lost 4 bases, with 17 bases spanning the gap. DNA of the CDR3: TGCGCCAGCAGCCCCGTCGGGGAGGGGGTGTACGAGCAGTACTTC. It yields the protein CASSPVGEGVYEQYF.

The chain links TRBV7-3 to TRBJ2-1; D unclear. The CDR3 length is 15 residues. Trimming removed 2 bases at V and 1 base at J, with 9 bases between. CDR1 SGHTA and CDR2 FQGTGA come from the germline V gene. CDR3 sequence: CASSLGSVSYNEQFF. CDR3 nucleotide sequence: TGTGCCAGCAGCTTAGGTTCGGTTTCCTACAATGAGCAGTTCTTC.